The 24 T cell receptor beta chains below come from one sample, sequenced in a study of cytomegalovirus exposure and HLA in healthy donors listed by TCRdb under 2017. Library preparation was by the immunoSEQ multiplex PCR assay. For the multiplex PCR, a mixture combining 60 forward primers for TCR Vbeta segments and 13 reverse primers for TCR Jbeta segments was used. The table was pulled from immuneACCESS by TCRdb, which kept in-frame rearrangements only. Such tables lose some clones; where checked, under half of the loss comes from unresolved V genes, and the rest has no known cause. The sample table records about 140,000 clones; roughly 73% of these occur just once. The top ten clones comprise over 3% of the sample. The source material was PBMCs. The receptor set was obtained from a man aged 40-49 years in good health and CMV-seronegative.

The chain combines TRBV11-2 with TRBJ1-2; 7 positions agree with TRBD1. CDR1 SGHAT and CDR2 FQNNGV come from the germline V gene. The V gene end was trimmed by 6 bases and the J gene end by 8 bases; junction bases not matched to a gene: 12. This CDR3 comprises 14 residues. CDR3 loop: CASSSGQARWGYTF. The CDR3 region has the DNA TGTGCCAGCAGTTCAGGACAGGCCCGTTGGGGCTACACCTTC.

The CDR3 loop reads CASSYDPQGAYEQYF. The CDR3 nucleotides read TGTGCCAGCAGTTACGACCCACAGGGGGCCTACGAGCAGTACTTC. The chain has TRBV6-5 and TRBJ2-7, with TRBD1 identical over 8 bases. Germline V CDR1 and CDR2: MNHEY, SVGAGI. The CDR3 is 15 amino acids. Trimming removed 2 bases from V and 2 bases from J; junction bases left unmatched: 5.

The V call is TRBV5-1, the J call TRBJ1-1, with D possibly being TRBD1 (6 bases). Germline CDR1 reads SGHRS; CDR2 reads YFSETQ. Trimming took 7 bases from V and 7 from J, leaving 23 bases between them. The CDR3 covers 15 residues. CDR3 in amino acids: CASYKQNTGSNEAFF. In DNA, the CDR3 is TGCGCCAGCTACAAGCAAAACACAGGGAGTAATGAAGCTTTCTTT.

The gene calls are TRBV2 and TRBJ1-5; D may be TRBD1 (5 bases). This CDR3 comprises 14 residues. Germline values: CDR1 SNHLY, CDR2 FYNNEI. V was clipped by 3 bases and J by 5 bases, with 11 bases between them. CDR3 sequence reads: CASSEASGYQPQHF. DNA for the CDR3: TGTGCCAGCAGTGAGGCCTCAGGGTATCAGCCCCAGCATTTT.

In this sample, this clone turned up once. The chain recombines TRBV11-3 with TRBJ1-1, with a possible D match to TRBD1 (5 bases). V gave up 3 bases and J gave up 0 bases, with 11 bases separating them. There are 15 residues in the CDR3. Per the germline V gene, CDR1 is SGHNT and CDR2 is YENEEA. In DNA, the CDR3 is TGTGCCAGCAGCTTGGAGACAGCCCTGAACACTGAAGCTTTCTTT. As protein: CASSLETALNTEAFF.

V and J are TRBV7-9 and TRBJ2-5; TRBD2 agrees at 9 bases. The CDR3 sequence is 16 residues long. Looked up from germline, CDR1 is SEHNR and CDR2 is FQNEAQ (reference sequence). V was clipped by 3 bases and J by 4 bases; unmatched bases: 9. This chain's CDR3 is CASSFSAGGLGETQYF. In nucleotides, the CDR3 is TGTGCCAGCAGCTTCTCGGCGGGGGGGCTTGGAGAGACCCAGTACTTC.

The CDR3 region has the DNA TGTGCCAGCAGTGACAAGCTTGGGCAGGCTAACTCTGGAAACACCATATATTTT. Translated: CASSDKLGQANSGNTIYF. This chain joins TRBV7-9 and TRBJ1-3; D unclear. CDR1 and CDR2 (germline): SEHNR, FQNEAQ (reference sequence). Trimming removed 6 bases from V and 0 bases from J, with 21 bases in between. The CDR3 is 18 amino acids. The full variable domain, in which reference TRBV7-9 and TRBJ1-3 provide the parts outside the CDR3, is DTGVSQNPRHKITKRGQNVTFRCDPISEHNRLYWYRQTLGQGPEFLTYFQNEAQLEKSRLLSDRFSAERPKGSFSTLEIQRTEQGDSAMYLCASSDKLGQANSGNTIYFGEGSWLTVV.

The V call is TRBV2, the J call TRBJ1-5; D perhaps matches TRBD1 (5 bases). V lost 1 base and J 7 bases, leaving 11 bases between the germline ends. The CDR3 contains 14 residues. From germline, CDR1 is SNHLY and CDR2 FYNNEI. The CDR3 DNA follows: TGTGCCAGCAGTGAAGGGGGCAGCCAACAGCCCCAGCATTTT. It is translated as CASSEGGSQQPQHF. The full variable domain, in which reference TRBV2 and TRBJ1-5 provide the parts outside the CDR3, is EPEVTQTPSHQVTQMGQEVILRCVPISNHLYFYWYRQILGQKVEFLVSFYNNEISEKSEIFDDQFSVERPDGSNFTLKIRSTKLEDSAMYFCASSEGGSQQPQHFGDGTRLSIL.

The chain uses TRBV27 and TRBJ1-5; 8 bases match TRBD1. The V gene's germline CDR1 is MNHEY and CDR2 SMNVEV (reference sequence). With 8 bases clipped from V and 2 bases from J, the junction kept 11 bases outside the gene matches. This CDR3 contains 16 residues. CDR3 nucleotide sequence: TGTGCCAGCGGCCGGACAGGGTCGTTGGGCAATCAGCCCCAGCATTTT. Residues: CASGRTGSLGNQPQHF.

This clone appeared a few times. The chain employs TRBV27 and TRBJ2-7, with 8 bases lining up with TRBD1. This CDR3 region has 16 residues. Looked up from germline, CDR1 is MNHEY and CDR2 is SMNVEV (reference sequence). Trimming at V came to 5 bases and at J to 2 bases, leaving 11 bases not matched to a gene. The CDR3 DNA follows: TGTGCCAGCAGTCCATCCTCAGGGGGCGTCACCTACGAGCAGTACTTC. Protein product: CASSPSSGGVTYEQYF.

In nucleotides, the CDR3 is TGTGCCAGCAGCTTAGGGGGGGACAATGAGCAGTTCTTC. Translation: CASSLGGDNEQFF. The V call is TRBV11-3, the J call TRBJ2-1; D may be TRBD2 (6 bases). The CDR3 length is 13 residues. V was trimmed by 1 base and J by 5 bases, leaving 6 bases between them. CDR1 and CDR2 (germline): SGHNT, YENEEA.

The J gene is TRBJ1-6, the V gene TRBV2, with a tentative D call TRBD1 (5 bases). The germline V and J ends were trimmed by 3 bases and 7 bases, with 7 bases remaining between them. This CDR3 comprises 13 residues. Germline loops: CDR1 SNHLY, CDR2 FYNNEI. The chain's CDR3 is CASSDRENSPLHF. CDR3 DNA sequence: TGTGCCAGCAGTGACAGGGAAAATTCACCCCTCCACTTT.

In DNA form, the CDR3 reads TGTGCCAGCAGCTTCGGAGGAGGAAACACCATATATTTT. This sequence encodes CASSFGGGNTIYF. This chain uses TRBV7-9 with TRBJ1-3; D call uncertain. This CDR3 has 13 residues. V was cut by 3 bases and J by 4 bases, with 7 bases left in between. Germline assignment: CDR1 SEHNR and CDR2 FQNEAQ (reference sequence).

V usage is TRBV7-8 and J usage is TRBJ1-1; D may be TRBD1 (6 bases). The CDR3 spans 17 residues. Germline values: CDR1 SGHVS, CDR2 FQNEAQ. V lost 1 base, J lost 1 base, and 16 bases lay in between. The CDR3 DNA is TGTGCCAGCAGCTTAGGGACAGCCCTTATACCGAACACTGAAGCTTTCTTT. This translates into CASSLGTALIPNTEAFF.

About this clone: Mismatch with germline at one junction end may stem from a read error. J is TRBJ1-2 and V is TRBV7-9; D is unresolved. The CDR3 has 14 residues. Germline V gene lookup returns CDR1 SEHNR and CDR2 FQNEAQ (reference sequence). CDR3 loop: CSSSLAGFPEGYTF. The CDR3 coding sequence is TGTTCCAGCAGCTTAGCCGGGTTTCCGGAAGGCTACACCTTC.

This clone was found a few times. This CDR3 is CAWSVRSQGRMHF. Written as DNA, the CDR3 is TGTGCCTGGAGTGTAAGGTCGCAGGGGAGAATGCATTTT. The J gene is TRBJ1-5, the V gene TRBV30; TRBD1 might be the D (6 bases). V dropped 0 bases and J dropped 15 bases, with 18 bases sitting between them. This CDR3 is 13 amino acids long. Per the germline V gene, CDR1 is GTSNPN and CDR2 is SVGIG (reference sequence). The complete variable domain, with remaining parts taken from reference TRBV30 and TRBJ1-5, reads SQTIHQWPATLVQPVGSPLSLECTVEGTSNPNLYWYRQAAGRGLQLLFYSVGIGQISSEVPQNLSASRPQDRQFILSSKKLLLSDSGFYLCAWSVRSQGRMHFGDGTRLSIL.

The rearrangement uses TRBV7-6 and TRBJ1-6, with D possibly being TRBD1 (5 bases). The CDR3 runs 14 residues. Germline CDR1 and CDR2: SGHVS and FNYEAQ. Trimming took 0 bases from V and 7 from J, leaving 7 bases between them. CDR3 residues: CASSLAGGNSPLHF. In DNA form, the CDR3 reads TGTGCCAGCAGCTTAGCGGGGGGGAATTCACCCCTCCACTTT.

V is TRBV4-2 and J is TRBJ2-7; no clear D. CDR3 size: 14 residues. V was shortened by 0 bases and J by 3 bases, with 9 bases between the two germline ends. Per the germline V gene, CDR1 is LGHNA and CDR2 is YNFKEQ. CDR3 sequence (DNA): TGTGCCAGCAGCCAAGATCCGGGTTGCTACGAGCAGTACTTC. Its translation: CASSQDPGCYEQYF.

In DNA, the CDR3 is TGTGCCAGCAGCCGGGGGGAGACAGATACGCAGTATTTT. Translation gives CASSRGETDTQYF. The rearrangement links TRBV7-9 to TRBJ2-3, with 7 bases fitting TRBD2. Germline values: CDR1 SEHNR, CDR2 FQNEAQ (reference sequence). The CDR3 is made up of 13 amino acids. V was clipped by 5 bases and J by 3 bases; unmatched bases: 2.

This chain uses TRBV18 with TRBJ1-1; D perhaps matches TRBD1 (5 bases). The CDR3 totals 12 residues. V dropped 6 bases and J dropped 12 bases, with 17 bases sitting between them. Germline-derived CDR1 and CDR2 are KGHSH and LQKENI. CDR3 DNA: TGTGCCAGCTCCAGGGACTTCACGGGAACTTTCTTT. Translated, it gives CASSRDFTGTFF.

The genes are TRBV19 and TRBJ1-2; 7 bases align to TRBD1. The J segment lost 2 bases and the V segment lost 5 bases, leaving 8 bases of the junction unmatched. This CDR3 region has 15 residues. Germline lookup yields CDR1 LNHDA and CDR2 SQIVND (reference sequence). CDR3 bases: TGTGCCAGTAGTGTTGACAGGGTGGTGAACTATGGCTACACCTTC. Residues: CASSVDRVVNYGYTF.

The chain employs TRBV4-1 and TRBJ1-4; D is ambiguous. The CDR3 spans 15 residues. Germline V gene data show CDR1 as MGHRA and CDR2 as YSYEKL. V was clipped by 4 bases and J by 6 bases, with 15 bases between them. CDR3 in DNA: TGCGCCAGCAGCCGCACGGGAGTCTTTTATGAAAAACTGTTTTTT. Its protein is CASSRTGVFYEKLFF.

The genes are TRBV28 and TRBJ1-5, with 7 bases fitting TRBD1. This CDR3 contains 16 residues. Germline lookup yields CDR1 MDHEN and CDR2 SYDVKM. The V and J ends lost 2 bases and 2 bases, in that order; junction bases with no gene match: 6. For the CDR3, the DNA is TGTGCCAGCAGTTTAGGTGAGGGGGCCGGCAATCAGCCCCAGCATTTT. This gives the protein CASSLGEGAGNQPQHF.

Notes on this clone: The sample carries other DNA sequences with the same CDR3. The V and J genes are TRBV5-1 and TRBJ2-1; 11 nucleotides align to TRBD1. With V trimmed by 4 bases and J by 2 bases, 2 bases remained unmatched. Per the germline V gene, CDR1 is SGHRS and CDR2 is YFSETQ. The CDR3 is 15 amino acids. The CDR3 coding sequence is TGCGCCAGCAGCCCGGGACAGGGGGCCTACAATGAGCAGTTCTTC. Residues: CASSPGQGAYNEQFF.